This T cell receptor beta chain emerged from a study of T-cell memory formation after mild COVID-19. This clonotype was observed many times. Its antigen is still unknown. The trim removed 3 bases at V and 6 bases at J, leaving 9 bases unmatched. Germline V lookup: CDR1 SGHTA, CDR2 FQGNSA. The CDR3 is made up of 15 amino acids. Each CDR3 protein is one row after TCRdb ran MiXCR on the 5' RACE reads. The data contain fewer than 75,000 distinct CDR3 sequences, 9.5% to 15% of them singletons. General observations from the study: The pre-infection memory compartment contained some responding clones, suggesting cross-reactive memory joined.

The source is a man aged 18 to 29 who had mild COVID-19 (a few samples of this study predate the infection). Cell type and time point are not known. Sample: PBMCs or a T cell subset sorted from them (not recorded which). The chain combines TRBV7-2 with TRBJ2-7, with 9 bases that match TRBD1. CDR3 amino acids: CASSFPDRGRFEQYF. DNA of the CDR3: TGTGCCAGCAGCTTCCCGGACAGGGGAAGGTTCGAGCAGTACTTC.